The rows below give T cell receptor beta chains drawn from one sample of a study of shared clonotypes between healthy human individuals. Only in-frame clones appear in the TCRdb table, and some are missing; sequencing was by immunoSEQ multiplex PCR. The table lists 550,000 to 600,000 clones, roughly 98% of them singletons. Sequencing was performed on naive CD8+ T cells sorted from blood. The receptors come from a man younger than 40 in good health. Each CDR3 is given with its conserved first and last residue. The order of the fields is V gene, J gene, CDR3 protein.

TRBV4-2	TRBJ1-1	CASSQEEGAQNTEAFF
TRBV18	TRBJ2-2	CASSQRLPGTGVTGELFF
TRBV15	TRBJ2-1	CATLSGRGNNEQFF
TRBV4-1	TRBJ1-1	CASSQWSRGNTEAFF
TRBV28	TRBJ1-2	CASSFSGGADGYTF
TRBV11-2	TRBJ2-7	CASSLLRAYEQYF
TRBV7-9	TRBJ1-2	CASSLETDIFYGYTF
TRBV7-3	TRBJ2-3	CASSFQGLGTDTQYF
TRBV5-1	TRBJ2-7	CASRPAGTHEQYF
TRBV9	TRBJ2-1	CASSVGTSGRALYNEQFF
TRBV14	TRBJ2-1	CASREAGGNTNEQFF
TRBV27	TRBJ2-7	CASNSGLAVHEQYF
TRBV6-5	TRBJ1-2	CASSYKGNYGYTF
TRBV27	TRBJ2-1	CASSVSAGVDYNEQFF
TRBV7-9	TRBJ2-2	CASSLARARHTGELFF
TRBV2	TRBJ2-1	CASSGLAGGPNEQFF
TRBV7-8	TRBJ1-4	CASGNEKLFF
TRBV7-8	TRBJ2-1	CASSTHADEQFF
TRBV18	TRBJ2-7	CASSPPVDHSYEQYF
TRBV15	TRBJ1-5	CATSRDGDRGHQPQHF